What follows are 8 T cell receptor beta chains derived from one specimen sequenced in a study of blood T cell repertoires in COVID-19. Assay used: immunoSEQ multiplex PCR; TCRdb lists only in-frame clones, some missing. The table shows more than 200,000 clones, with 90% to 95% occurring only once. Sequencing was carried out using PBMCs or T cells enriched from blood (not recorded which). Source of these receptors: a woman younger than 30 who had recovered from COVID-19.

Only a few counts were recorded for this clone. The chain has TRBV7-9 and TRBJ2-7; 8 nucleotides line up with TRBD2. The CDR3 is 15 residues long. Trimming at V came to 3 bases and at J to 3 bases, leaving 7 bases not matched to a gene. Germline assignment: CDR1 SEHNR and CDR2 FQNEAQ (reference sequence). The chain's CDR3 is CASSFGSGTSYEQYF. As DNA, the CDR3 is TGTGCCAGCAGCTTTGGGTCCGGGACTAGCTACGAGCAGTACTTC.

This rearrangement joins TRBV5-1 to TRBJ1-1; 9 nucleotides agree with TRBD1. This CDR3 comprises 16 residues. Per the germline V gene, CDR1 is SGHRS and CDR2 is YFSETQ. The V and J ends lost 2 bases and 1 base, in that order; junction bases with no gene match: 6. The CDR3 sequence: CASSLGTGIPNTEAFF. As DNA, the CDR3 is TGCGCCAGCAGCTTAGGGACAGGGATACCGAACACTGAAGCTTTCTTT.

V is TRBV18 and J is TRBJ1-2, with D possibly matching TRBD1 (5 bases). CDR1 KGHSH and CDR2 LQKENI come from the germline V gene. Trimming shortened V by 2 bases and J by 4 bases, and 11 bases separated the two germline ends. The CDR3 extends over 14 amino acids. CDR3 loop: CASSPSRGGYGYTF. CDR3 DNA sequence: TGTGCCAGCTCACCAAGTAGGGGCGGCTATGGCTACACCTTC.

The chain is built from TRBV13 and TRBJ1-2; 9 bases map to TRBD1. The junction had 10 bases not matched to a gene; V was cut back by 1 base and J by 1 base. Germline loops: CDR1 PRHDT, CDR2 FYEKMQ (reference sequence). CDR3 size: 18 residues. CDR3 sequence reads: CASSLATGGGFYNYGYTF. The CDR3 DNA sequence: TGTGCCAGCAGCTTAGCCACAGGGGGCGGTTTCTATAACTATGGCTACACCTTC.

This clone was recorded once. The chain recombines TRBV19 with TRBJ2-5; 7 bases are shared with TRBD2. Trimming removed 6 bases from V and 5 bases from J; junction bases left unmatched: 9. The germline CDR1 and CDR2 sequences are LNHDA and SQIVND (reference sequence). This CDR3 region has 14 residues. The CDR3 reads CASRRREGFETQYF. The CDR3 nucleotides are TGTGCCAGTAGACGTAGGGAGGGATTCGAGACCCAGTACTTC.

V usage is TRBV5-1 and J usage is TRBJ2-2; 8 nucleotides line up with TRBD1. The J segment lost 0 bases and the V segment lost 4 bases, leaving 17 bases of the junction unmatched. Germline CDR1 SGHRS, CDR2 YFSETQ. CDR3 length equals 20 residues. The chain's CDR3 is CASSGPTWDRRPSNTGELFF. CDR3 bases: TGCGCCAGCAGCGGGCCGACCTGGGACAGGCGGCCGTCGAACACCGGGGAGCTGTTTTTT.

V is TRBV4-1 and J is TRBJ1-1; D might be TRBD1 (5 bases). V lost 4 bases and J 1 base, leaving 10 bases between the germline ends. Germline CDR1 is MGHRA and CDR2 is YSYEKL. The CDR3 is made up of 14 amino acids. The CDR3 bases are TGCGCCAGCAGCCCACAGGCCGAGAACACTGAAGCTTTCTTT. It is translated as CASSPQAENTEAFF.

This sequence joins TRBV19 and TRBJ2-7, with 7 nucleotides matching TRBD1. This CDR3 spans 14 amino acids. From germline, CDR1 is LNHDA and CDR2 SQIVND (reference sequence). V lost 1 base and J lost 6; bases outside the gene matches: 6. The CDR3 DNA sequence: TGTGCCAGTAGTATAGGGGGGACAGTCGTCGAGCAGTACTTC. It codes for CASSIGGTVVEQYF.